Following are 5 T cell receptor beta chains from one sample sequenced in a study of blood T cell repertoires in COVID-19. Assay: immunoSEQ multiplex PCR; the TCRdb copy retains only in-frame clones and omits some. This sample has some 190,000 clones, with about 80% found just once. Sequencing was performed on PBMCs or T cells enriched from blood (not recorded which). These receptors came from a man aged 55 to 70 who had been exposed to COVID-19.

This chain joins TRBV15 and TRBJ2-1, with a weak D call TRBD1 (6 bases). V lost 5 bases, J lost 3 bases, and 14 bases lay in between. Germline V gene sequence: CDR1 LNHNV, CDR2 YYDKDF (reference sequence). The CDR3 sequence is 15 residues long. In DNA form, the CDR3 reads TGTGCCACCAGCCGGACAGCAGAGAACTACAATGAGCAGTTCTTC. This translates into CATSRTAENYNEQFF.

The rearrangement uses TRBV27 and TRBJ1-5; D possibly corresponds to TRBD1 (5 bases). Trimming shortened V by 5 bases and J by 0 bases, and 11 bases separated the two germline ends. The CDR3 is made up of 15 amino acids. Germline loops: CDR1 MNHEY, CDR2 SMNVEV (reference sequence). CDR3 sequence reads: CASSTTVNSNQPQHF. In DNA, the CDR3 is TGTGCCAGCAGTACGACAGTCAATAGCAATCAGCCCCAGCATTTT.

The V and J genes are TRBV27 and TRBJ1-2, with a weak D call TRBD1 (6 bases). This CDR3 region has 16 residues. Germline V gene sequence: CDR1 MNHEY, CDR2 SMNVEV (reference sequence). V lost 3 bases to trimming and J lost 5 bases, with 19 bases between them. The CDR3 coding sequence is TGTGCCAGCAGTTTTTGGTCTCGTGGACAGATGTATGGCTACACCTTC. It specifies CASSFWSRGQMYGYTF.

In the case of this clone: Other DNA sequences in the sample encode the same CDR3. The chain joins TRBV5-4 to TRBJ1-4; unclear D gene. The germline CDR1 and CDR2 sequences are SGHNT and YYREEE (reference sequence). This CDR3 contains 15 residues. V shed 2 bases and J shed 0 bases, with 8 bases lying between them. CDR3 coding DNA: TGTGCCAGCAGCTTCGGTGGAGCAACTAATGAAAAACTGTTTTTT. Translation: CASSFGGATNEKLFF. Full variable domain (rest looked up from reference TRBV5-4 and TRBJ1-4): ETGVTQSPTHLIKTRGQQVTLRCSSQSGHNTVSWYQQALGQGPQFIFQYYREEENGRGNFPPRFSGLQFPNYSSELNVNALELDDSALYLCASSFGGATNEKLFFGSGTQLSVL.

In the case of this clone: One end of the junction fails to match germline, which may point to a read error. The CDR3 DNA reads as TGTGCCAGCAGCGTAGAAGAGGGCGTCTGG. Translated: CASSVEEGVW. The J gene is TRBJ2-3, the V gene TRBV9; the D gene is possibly TRBD2 (5 bases). The V gene's germline CDR1 is SGDLS and CDR2 YYNGEE. This CDR3 has 10 amino acids.